These 26 T cell receptor beta chains were sequenced from one sample in a study of T cell repertoires in cytomegalovirus infection. TCRdb ran MiXCR on the reads and lists one entry per CDR3 protein. This sample carries about 770,000 distinct CDR3 sequences, about 29% of them seen once, and the ten largest clones take 13%. The antigens for these receptors are not known. Specimen: cultured CD8+ T cells from PBMCs, collected from culture after CMV antigen stimulation. These TCRs come from a human donor in good health (CMV status not recorded). Some clones in this sample may be carry-over from other donors' samples.

A few counts support this clonotype. CDR3 in amino acids: CASGLLGSGGLNTGELFF. The CDR3 DNA reads as TGTGCTAGTGGCCTACTGGGTAGCGGGGGCCTGAACACCGGGGAGCTGTTTTTT. The chain uses TRBV12-5 and TRBJ2-2, with 9 bases aligning to TRBD2. The CDR3 extends over 18 amino acids. CDR1 LGHNT and CDR2 FRNRAP come from the germline V gene. Unmatched junction bases numbered 12, after V lost 6 bases and J lost 1 base.

The chain uses TRBV6-2 or TRBV6-3 and TRBJ1-4, with a tentative D call TRBD1 (6 bases). The CDR3 totals 15 residues. The germline V gene encodes CDR1 MNHEY and CDR2 SVGEGT. V dropped 4 bases and J dropped 7 bases, with 16 bases sitting between them. This CDR3 reads CASSSEGHGLEKLFF. The CDR3 DNA sequence: TGTGCCAGCAGTTCAGAGGGACACGGACTTGAAAAACTGTTTTTT.

This chain uses TRBV7-4 with TRBJ2-3, with TRBD2 identical over 10 bases. The junction had 11 bases not matched to a gene; V was cut back by 5 bases and J by 6 bases. This CDR3 has 16 residues. CDR1 and CDR2 from the germline V gene are SGHVT and SQSDAQ. The CDR3 nucleotides are TGTGCCAGCAGCCCCTGGAACAGCGGGGGGGAGGATACGCAGTATTTT. Residues: CASSPWNSGGEDTQYF.

The CDR3 DNA sequence: TGCAGTGCTAGCCGCCAGGGGGAGTGGGGGCTGTTTTTT. As protein: CSASRQGEWGLFF. The rearrangement joins TRBV20-1 to TRBJ1-4; 7 bases align to TRBD1. This CDR3 region has 13 residues. Trimming at V came to 3 bases and at J to 14 bases, leaving 12 bases not matched to a gene. Germline assignment: CDR1 DFQATT and CDR2 SNEGSKA (reference sequence).

This clonotype was found a few times. CDR3 nucleotide sequence: TGTGCCAGCAGGTTCACGGGTACCAATGAGCAGTTCTTC. Amino acids: CASRFTGTNEQFF. The chain carries TRBV12-3 or TRBV12-4 and TRBJ2-1; D remains unclear. V dropped 6 bases and J dropped 6 bases, with 12 bases sitting between them. The CDR3 runs 13 residues.

This clonotype was detected ten times or more. V and J are TRBV19 and TRBJ1-2; tentatively, D is TRBD1 (6 bases). This CDR3 spans 14 amino acids. The germline V gene encodes CDR1 LNHDA and CDR2 SQIVND (reference sequence). V shed 6 bases and J shed 3 bases, with 14 bases lying between them. The CDR3 region is CASSPSGADYGYTF. In nucleotides, the CDR3 is TGTGCCAGTAGCCCCTCGGGGGCCGACTATGGCTACACCTTC.

At least ten counts were recorded for this clonotype. The chain combines TRBV7-6 with TRBJ2-1, with D perhaps matching TRBD2 (6 bases). The ends were cut back, 5 bases at V and 4 bases at J, with 12 bases in the middle. CDR1 is SGHVS, CDR2 FNYEAQ, per germline. This CDR3 contains 14 residues. Here the CDR3 DNA reads TGTGCCAGCAGCCCCGGGACTTTATACAATGAGCAGTTCTTC. Its translation: CASSPGTLYNEQFF.

This clonotype was counted at least ten times. The CDR3 DNA follows: TGTGCCAGCAGCAGTCTAGCGGGGGGGCCCCACGAGCAGTACTTC. Protein sequence: CASSSLAGGPHEQYF. The chain is built from TRBV7-9 and TRBJ2-7; 12 nucleotides match TRBD2. This CDR3 has 15 amino acids. V lost 5 bases and J lost 5; bases outside the gene matches: 7. Per germline, CDR1 SEHNR and CDR2 FQNEAQ (reference sequence).

The V gene is TRBV7-6, the J gene TRBJ2-7, with TRBD2 identical over 9 bases. V lost 4 bases, J lost 10 bases, and 17 bases stayed unmatched. Per the germline V gene, CDR1 is SGHVS and CDR2 is FNYEAQ. The CDR3 is 16 amino acids. The CDR3 loop is CASSSQTGTSSGDQYF. CDR3 DNA sequence: TGTGCCAGCAGCTCTCAAACCGGGACTAGCTCCGGCGACCAGTACTTC. The full variable domain, completed using reference TRBV7-6 and TRBJ2-7, is GAGVSQSPRYKVTKRGQDVALRCDPISGHVSLYWYRQALGQGPEFLTYFNYEAQQDKSGLPNDRFSAERPEGSISTLTIQRTEQRDSAMYRCASSSQTGTSSGDQYFGPGTRLTVT.

This clonotype has a handful of counts. V usage is TRBV5-4 and J usage is TRBJ2-5, with TRBD2 identical over 13 bases. V trimming: 4 bases; J trimming: 3 bases; junction bases outside the gene matches: 3. CDR1 SGHNT and CDR2 YYREEE come from the germline V gene (reference sequence). The CDR3 runs to 15 residues. CDR3: CASSTGLAGEETQYF. DNA of the CDR3: TGTGCCAGCAGCACCGGACTAGCGGGGGAAGAGACCCAGTACTTC.

This clonotype was recorded a few times. This chain connects TRBV11-2 to TRBJ2-1; no definite D call. The CDR3 runs 16 residues. V lost 4 bases and J 0 bases, leaving 13 bases between the germline ends. CDR1 and CDR2 from the germline V gene are SGHAT and FQNNGV. The CDR3 is CASSYDLKSSYNEQFF. CDR3 nucleotide sequence: TGTGCCAGCAGCTACGACTTGAAGAGCTCCTACAATGAGCAGTTCTTC.

In this sample, this clonotype turned up a few times. The chain carries TRBV7-2 and TRBJ2-5; D is ambiguous. Trimming removed 1 base from V and 2 bases from J, with 8 bases in between. The CDR3 has 14 amino acids. Per germline, CDR1 SGHTA and CDR2 FQGNSA. CDR3 loop: CASSLGIFQETQYF. The DNA for the CDR3 is TGTGCCAGCAGCTTAGGAATCTTTCAAGAGACCCAGTACTTC.

The CDR3 DNA reads TGTGCCAGCACCTACGGGACAGAGACCCAGTACTTC. Protein: CASTYGTETQYF. The chain employs TRBV6-6 and TRBJ2-5; TRBD1 or TRBD2 may be the D gene (5 bases each). Germline V gives CDR1 MNHNY, CDR2 SVGAGI (reference sequence). The CDR3 totals 12 residues. The ends were cut back, 7 bases at V and 4 bases at J, with 10 bases in the middle.

The CDR3 protein is CASSYTRDTQYF. CDR3 nucleotides: TGTGCCAGCAGTTATACTAGAGATACGCAGTATTTT. This chain joins TRBV6-6 and TRBJ2-3; D perhaps matches TRBD2 (5 bases). The CDR3 runs 12 residues. Germline V gives CDR1 MNHNY, CDR2 SVGAGI (reference sequence). The V end was cut by 3 bases, the J end by 5 bases, with 6 bases between.

This chain connects TRBV6-1 to TRBJ1-2; perhaps TRBD1 as D (5 bases). Trimming took off 3 bases at V and 4 bases at J, with 15 bases between the two ends. CDR1 is MNHNS, CDR2 SASEGT, per germline. This CDR3 has 15 residues. The CDR3 here is CASSDFERGTYGYTF. The CDR3 nucleotides are TGTGCCAGCAGTGATTTCGAGAGAGGGACCTATGGCTACACCTTC.

This chain links TRBV4-1 with TRBJ2-1, with TRBD1 matching 7 bases. Germline V gives CDR1 MGHRA, CDR2 YSYEKL. The CDR3 sequence is 15 residues long. V gave up 2 bases and J gave up 5 bases; unmatched junction bases: 6. CDR3 loop: CASSQSPGTDNEQFF. CDR3 in DNA: TGCGCCAGCAGCCAATCCCCCGGGACAGACAATGAGCAGTTCTTC.

The chain carries TRBV12-5 and TRBJ2-1, with a weak D call TRBD2 (5 bases). The ends were cut back, 6 bases at V and 7 bases at J, with 10 bases in the middle. The CDR3 sequence is 12 residues long. CDR1 and CDR2 (germline): LGHNT, FRNRAP. In DNA, the CDR3 is TGTGCTAGTGGCTGGACTGTGAATGAGCAGTTCTTC. Its translation is CASGWTVNEQFF.

The V and J genes are TRBV27 and TRBJ2-7; the D call may be TRBD1 or TRBD2 (5 bases each). CDR1 and CDR2 from the germline V gene are MNHEY and SMNVEV (reference sequence). This CDR3 spans 13 amino acids. Deletions cut 0 bases from V and 7 bases from J, with 10 bases between. In nucleotides, the CDR3 is TGTGCCAGCAGTTTATCGAGGGGTACAGAGCAGTACTTC. Translating it yields CASSLSRGTEQYF.

The sample holds a few counts of this clonotype. The V and J genes are TRBV24-1 and TRBJ1-6; perhaps TRBD1 as D (5 bases). Germline V gene sequence: CDR1 KGHDR, CDR2 SFDVKD. CDR3 length: 14 amino acids. The ends were cut back, 4 bases at V and 7 bases at J, with 10 bases in the middle. CDR3 protein: CATSERDQNSPLHF. CDR3 nucleotide sequence: TGTGCCACCAGTGAGAGGGACCAAAATTCACCCCTCCACTTT.

V is TRBV7-6 and J is TRBJ2-5; D may be TRBD1 (5 bases). The V gene lost 10 bases and the J gene lost 5 bases, with 11 bases spanning the gap. CDR3 length: 11 amino acids. CDR1 and CDR2 from the germline V gene are SGHVS and FNYEAQ. The CDR3 DNA is TGTGCCACCTGGCCAGGGGAGACCCAGTACTTC. Translated, it gives CATWPGETQYF.

The table lists this clonotype with a few counts. This rearrangement joins TRBV7-9 to TRBJ2-6, with D perhaps assigned TRBD1 or TRBD2 (7 bases each). Trimming removed 1 base from V and 1 base from J, with 11 bases in between. Germline values: CDR1 SEHNR, CDR2 FQNEAQ (reference sequence). CDR3 length: 17 amino acids. The CDR3 region has the DNA TGTGCCAGCAGCTTAGGCAGGGGGGGATCTGGGGCCAACGTCCTGACTTTC. Amino acid sequence: CASSLGRGGSGANVLTF.

This clonotype was seen a few times. The rearrangement joins TRBV4-2 to TRBJ2-1; D is undetermined. The CDR3 runs 12 residues. Germline V CDR1 and CDR2: LGHNA, YNFKEQ. The ends were cut back, 4 bases at V and 9 bases at J, with 10 bases in the middle. As DNA, the CDR3 is TGTGCCAGCAGCCCCCGGTCCAGTGAGCAGTTCTTC. Encoded protein: CASSPRSSEQFF.

This clonotype was found a few times. CDR3: CASSFPRAGGHQETQYF. The CDR3 DNA reads TGTGCCAGCAGCTTCCCTCGGGCGGGGGGTCACCAAGAGACCCAGTACTTC. This rearrangement joins TRBV7-8 to TRBJ2-5; 8 bases agree with TRBD2. The ends lost 3 bases at V and 0 bases at J; junction bases unmatched: 9. Germline values: CDR1 SGHVS, CDR2 FQNEAQ. The CDR3 consists of 17 residues.

This chain uses TRBV19 with TRBJ2-1; D gene uncertain. V was shortened by 2 bases and J by 6 bases, with 8 bases between the two germline ends. The CDR3 has 13 amino acids. Germline values: CDR1 LNHDA, CDR2 SQIVND (reference sequence). CDR3 sequence (DNA): TGTGCCAGTAGTATACCACCGCGCAATGAGCAGTTCTTC. Its translation: CASSIPPRNEQFF.

The chain has TRBV12-5 and TRBJ2-1, with 7 bases matching TRBD2. The CDR3 covers 14 residues. Germline V gene sequence: CDR1 LGHNT, CDR2 FRNRAP. Trimming removed 1 base from V and 9 bases from J; junction bases left unmatched: 6. The CDR3 nucleotides are TGTGCTAGTGGTTTGGGACTAGCCCCCGGTGAGCAGTTCTTC. Protein sequence: CASGLGLAPGEQFF.

This clonotype was counted only a few times. The chain has TRBV27 and TRBJ1-5, with D unresolved. The CDR3 has 13 residues. V lost 9 bases and J 3 bases, leaving 12 bases between the germline ends. The germline CDR1 and CDR2 sequences are MNHEY and SMNVEV (reference sequence). The CDR3 DNA follows: TGTGCCAGTCGCACCGGGATCAATCAGCCCCAGCATTTT. Translated: CASRTGINQPQHF.